This T cell receptor (beta chain) comes out of a study of PD-1 blockade in classical Hodgkin lymphoma. Profiled with immunoSEQ multiplex PCR; TCRdb holds only in-frame clones, not every one. Of about 21,000 clones in the sample, 75% to 90% were seen once. Time point of the sample: cycle 4 day 1 (C4D1), after 6 weeks of nivolumab. Every single patient, without exception, relapsed after autologous stem cell transplantation, and brentuximab vedotin exposure varied. The CDR3 consists of 15 residues. Germline assignment: CDR1 MNHEY and CDR2 SMNVEV (reference sequence). V was cut by 4 bases and J by 6 bases, with 16 bases left in between.

This sequence joins TRBV27 and TRBJ1-5, with D possibly matching TRBD1 (6 bases). The sequence came from a human donor with classical Hodgkin lymphoma. Sequences were derived from peripheral blood mononuclear cells (PBMCs), sampled before the fourth cycle of nivolumab. The DNA of the CDR3 is TGTGCCAGCAGTTCCCTCGGTGGGGGCGTTCAGCCCCAGCATTTT. As protein: CASSSLGGGVQPQHF.